Listed below are T cell receptor beta chains from one sample, sequenced in a study of blood T cell repertoires in COVID-19. Profiled with immunoSEQ multiplex PCR; TCRdb holds only in-frame clones, not every one. The sample yields about 250,000 clones, 86% seen once. The specimen sequenced was PBMCs or T cells enriched from blood (not recorded which). The receptors come from a man aged 18 to 30 who had recovered from COVID-19. The CDR3 runs from the conserved cysteine through the conserved F or W. The D gene is left open where the match is weak. Some rows mark clone size as missing; the rest say once, few, many or name a class of expanded clone.

D	size	J	V	DNA	CDR3
TRBD2	-	TRBJ2-3	TRBV9	TGTGCCAGCAGCGGGACTAGCGCAAATACGCAGTATTTT	CASSGTSANTQYF
TRBD1	-	TRBJ1-3	TRBV10-3	TGTGCCATCGGGGACAGTACCTCTGGAAACACCATATATTTT	CAIGDSTSGNTIYF
-	-	TRBJ2-2	TRBV3-1/TRBV3-2	TGTGCCAGCGCTCGGGATGGCACCGGGGAGCTGTTTTTT	CASARDGTGELFF
-	-	TRBJ1-6	TRBV6-5	TGTGCCAGCAGTCCCGGGAGGGTTAATTCACCCCTCCACTTT	CASSPGRVNSPLHF
-	-	TRBJ1-6	TRBV5-1	TGCGCCAGCAGCTTGGCCTCGGATTCACCCCTCCACTTT	CASSLASDSPLHF
-	-	TRBJ2-7	TRBV10-2	TGCGCCAGCAGTCCGGGACAAGACTCCTACGAGCAGTACTTC	CASSPGQDSYEQYF
-	-	TRBJ2-2	TRBV11-2	TGTGCCAGCAGCCTGACAGACACGAACACCGGGGAGCTGTTTTTT	CASSLTDTNTGELFF
TRBD1	-	TRBJ1-1	TRBV4-2	TGTGCCAGCAGCCTGGGTGAGGGGGCGAACACTGAAGCTTTCTTT	CASSLGEGANTEAFF
-	once	TRBJ2-7	TRBV10-3	TGTGCCATCAGTGACACGAAAGGGGGTAGCGAGCAGTACTTC	CAISDTKGGSEQYF
-	-	TRBJ2-1	TRBV6-5	TGTGCCAGCAGTTACTCGCCTAGAGGAGTTGACAATGAGCAGTTCTTC	CASSYSPRGVDNEQFF
-	-	TRBJ1-2	TRBV6-4	TGTGCCAGCAGTCCCAACAGGGATGTCGATGGCTACACCTTC	CASSPNRDVDGYTF
-	-	TRBJ2-7	TRBV14	TGTGCCAGCAGCCAAGACCCCCTGGAGGGGATGACCTACGAGCAGTACTTC	CASSQDPLEGMTYEQYF
TRBD2	-	TRBJ2-3	TRBV2	TGTGCCAGCAGTGAAACTAGCGGAGGACCAGATACGCAGTATTTT	CASSETSGGPDTQYF
-	-	TRBJ2-1	TRBV10-2	TGCGCCAGCACCAGGGGCCCCTACAATGAGCAGTTCTTC	CASTRGPYNEQFF
TRBD2	-	TRBJ2-1	TRBV4-1	TGCGCCAGCAGCCACCCCACTAGCGGACTCTCCTACAATGAGCAGTTCTTC	CASSHPTSGLSYNEQFF
TRBD2	-	TRBJ2-1	TRBV7-3	TGTGCCAGCAGCCCCGCAGGACTAGCGGACAATGAGCAGTTCTTC	CASSPAGLADNEQFF
-	-	TRBJ1-4	TRBV5-1	TGCGCCAGCAGCTTACAGGGACCTAATGAAAAACTGTTTTTT	CASSLQGPNEKLFF
-	-	TRBJ2-7	TRBV2	TGTGCCAGCAGTTACGCGGGGGAGCAGTACTTC	CASSYAGEQYF
-	-	TRBJ1-6	TRBV5-4	TGTGCCAGCAGCGTAAACAGGGACGGTTCACCCCTCCACTTT	CASSVNRDGSPLHF
-	-	TRBJ1-4	TRBV16	TGTGCCAGCAGCCAATCGGGAGCAACTAATGAAAAACTGTTTTTT	CASSQSGATNEKLFF
TRBD2	-	TRBJ2-3	TRBV11-3	TGTGCCAGCAGCCAACCCATGGGTAGCGGGAGACCAGATACGCAGTATTTT	CASSQPMGSGRPDTQYF
TRBD2	-	TRBJ2-2	TRBV9	TGTGCCAGCAGCGCCTGGACGGGAGAAGCGGGAGGGCCAAACACCGGGGAGCTGTTTTTT	CASSAWTGEAGGPNTGELFF
-	-	TRBJ1-1	TRBV5-5	TGTGCCAGCAGTCTTGATGGGGGAGGCACTGAAGCTTTCTTT	CASSLDGGGTEAFF
-	-	TRBJ2-3	TRBV29-1	TGCAGCGTTAGAGGGTCTAGCACAGATACGCAGTATTTT	CSVRGSSTDTQYF
-	-	TRBJ2-3	TRBV5-1	TGCGCCAGCAGCTTGGGGGGGACTAGCACAGATACGCAGTATTTT	CASSLGGTSTDTQYF
TRBD2	-	TRBJ2-1	TRBV5-1	TGCGCCAGCAGCTTGGCCGAAAGGACTAGCGGGATCGATGAGCAGTTCTTC	CASSLAERTSGIDEQFF
TRBD2	-	TRBJ2-2	TRBV10-2	TGCGCCAGCAACTTAGCGGGGGGGAACACCGGGGAGCTGTTTTTT	CASNLAGGNTGELFF